This TCR beta chain was sequenced for a study of PD-1 blockade in classical Hodgkin lymphoma (dated by TCRdb to about 2020). Turning to the overall study: Nivolumab dosing was 3 mg/kg intravenously every 2 weeks, continuing until either disease progression or unacceptable toxicity. To define a peripheral blood immune signature of response to PD-1 blockade in classical Hodgkin lymphoma, the study combined TCR beta sequencing with CyTOF.

Inclusive of the bounding cysteine and phenylalanine, the CDR3 is 14 residues long. Of all the DNA, just the CDR3 is kept, 42 bases in frame from base 1. The germline V gene encodes CDR1 MNHEY and CDR2 SMNVEV (reference sequence). V sheds 0 bases and J sheds 1 base, leaving 6 bases between their ends. Genomic DNA was extracted with the Qiagen DNeasy kit from unsorted PBMCs and from negatively selected CD4+ and CD8+ fractions. TCR beta CDR3 regions were amplified by immunoSEQ multiplex PCR using primers annealing to V and J segments. A synthetic immune receptor repertoire was used to minimize amplification bias, and any residual bias was removed computationally once sequencing was done. Per the authors' processing: Custom Python scripts were used to quantify repertoire diversity as the Shannon entropy index. Unsorted, CD4+ and CD8+ repertoires were analyzed separately, except for combined analyses in which CD4+ and CD8+ sequences were merged in silico. A clone was considered expanded if an increase in frequency of at least 2-fold after treatment relative to C1D1 was found, and a pseudocount of 0.5 was applied to clones undetected at baseline. Singleton clones were defined as clones with 0 or 1 copy at C1D1, and non-singleton clones were defined as clones with 2 or more copies. Clones expanded in unsorted samples were annotated as CD4+, CD8+ or unknown by matching protein sequences in sorted samples from the same patient. Wilcoxon tests on paired samples were used to test changes in diversity from C1D1 to C4D1. TCRdb retrieved this table from immuneACCESS and kept in-frame rearrangements only. Not all clones are present; in checked studies, unresolved V genes account for under half, and no reason is known for the remainder. V and J calls and clone size are those listed in that table; D and trimming were worked out from the DNA. Across this sample there are 37,000 or so clones, with almost 90% seen only once. 6.5% to 9.5% of the sample is taken by the ten largest.

Points on this clone: Its antigen is unknown. No base quality values were provided; no much bigger clone lies one nucleotide off.

General study outcomes and caveats: Trial patients with a complete response had baseline diversity similar to that of newly diagnosed patients, while partial responders and progressors had significantly lower diversity. Baseline TCR diversity was reported to be lower in newly diagnosed patients than in healthy donors and to be lower still in relapsed/refractory patients. Patients starting nivolumab less than 1 year after ASCT had lower diversity and were excluded from later analyses to avoid confounding by immune reconstitution. The study was restricted to a single clinical trial cohort, and the causes of repertoire differences, possibly disease activity or prior therapy, were left undefined. A significant rise by C4D1 was seen in CD4+ but not CD8+ TCR diversity (p=0.0027 vs p=0.16), with the rise being most apparent in complete responders (p=0.02).

The time point label for this specimen denotes: cycle 2 day 1 (C2D1) of nivolumab. All trial patients had relapsed after autologous stem cell transplantation, with cohorts A, B and C differing in prior brentuximab vedotin exposure. The trial cohort was composed of approximately 56 patients with relapsed/refractory classical Hodgkin lymphoma, for whom complete response, partial response or progressive disease was recorded as best overall response. In the multi-cohort phase II CheckMate 205 trial, trial patients received single-agent nivolumab. Best overall response was determined by an independent review committee according to the 2007 International Working Group response criteria. Trial PBMCs were collected immediately before nivolumab initiation (C1D1) and during therapy at cycle 2 day 1 and cycle 4 day 1. Peripheral blood was collected in 8 mL Vacutainer Cell Preparation Tubes, from which PBMCs were isolated by centrifugation and then cryopreserved.

In this chain, TRBV27 is recombined with TRBJ1-1; tentative D gene TRBD1, with 5 bases matching. The material sequenced was peripheral blood mononuclear cells (PBMCs), taken before the second cycle of nivolumab. The sequence was collected from a human donor with classical Hodgkin lymphoma. The CDR3 amino acid sequence is: CASSLSDKNTEAFF. The DNA reads TGTGCCAGCAGTTTATCGGACAAGAACACTGAAGCTTTCTTT.